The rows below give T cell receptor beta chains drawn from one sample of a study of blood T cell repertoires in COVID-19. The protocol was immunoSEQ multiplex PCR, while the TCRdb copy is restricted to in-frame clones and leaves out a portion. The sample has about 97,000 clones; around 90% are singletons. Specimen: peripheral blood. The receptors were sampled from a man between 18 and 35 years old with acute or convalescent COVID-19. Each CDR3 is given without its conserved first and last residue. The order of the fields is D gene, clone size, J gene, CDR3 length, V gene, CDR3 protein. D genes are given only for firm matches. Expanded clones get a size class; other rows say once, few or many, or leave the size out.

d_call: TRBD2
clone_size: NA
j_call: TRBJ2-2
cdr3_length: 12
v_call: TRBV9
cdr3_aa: ATTSAQNTGELF

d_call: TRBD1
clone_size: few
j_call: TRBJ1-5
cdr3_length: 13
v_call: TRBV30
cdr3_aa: AWHFRGTSNQPQH

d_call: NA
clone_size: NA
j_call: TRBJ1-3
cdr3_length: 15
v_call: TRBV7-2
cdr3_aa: ASREAGGGLSGNTIY

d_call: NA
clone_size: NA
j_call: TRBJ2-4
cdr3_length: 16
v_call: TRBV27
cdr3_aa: ASSFHNTGPLAKNIQY

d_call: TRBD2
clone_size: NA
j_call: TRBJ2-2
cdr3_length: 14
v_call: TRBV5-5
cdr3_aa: ASSVGTSGGTGELF

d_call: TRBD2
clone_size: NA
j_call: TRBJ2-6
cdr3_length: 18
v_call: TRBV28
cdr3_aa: ASSLFGTSGGPSGANVLT

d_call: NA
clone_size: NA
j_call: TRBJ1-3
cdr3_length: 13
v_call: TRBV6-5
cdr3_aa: ASNRTPVSGNTIY

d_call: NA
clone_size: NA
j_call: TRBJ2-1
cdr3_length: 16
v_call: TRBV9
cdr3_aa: ASSVGQGRVFSYNEQF

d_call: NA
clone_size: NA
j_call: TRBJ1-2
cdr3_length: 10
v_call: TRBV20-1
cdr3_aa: SASNNNYGYT

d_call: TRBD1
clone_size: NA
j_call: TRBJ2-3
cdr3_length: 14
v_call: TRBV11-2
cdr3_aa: ASSLWTGVMGDTQY

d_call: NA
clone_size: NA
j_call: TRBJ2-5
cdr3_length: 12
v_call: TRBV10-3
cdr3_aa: AISMNRAQETQY

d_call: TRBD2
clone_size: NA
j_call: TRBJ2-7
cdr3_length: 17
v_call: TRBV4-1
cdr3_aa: ASSQDLRAAGVLSYEQY

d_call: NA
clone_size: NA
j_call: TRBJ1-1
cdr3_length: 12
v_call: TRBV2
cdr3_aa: ASLALVPRTEAF

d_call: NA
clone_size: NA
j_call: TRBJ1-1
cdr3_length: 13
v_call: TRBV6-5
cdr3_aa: ASSYSRVSNTEAF